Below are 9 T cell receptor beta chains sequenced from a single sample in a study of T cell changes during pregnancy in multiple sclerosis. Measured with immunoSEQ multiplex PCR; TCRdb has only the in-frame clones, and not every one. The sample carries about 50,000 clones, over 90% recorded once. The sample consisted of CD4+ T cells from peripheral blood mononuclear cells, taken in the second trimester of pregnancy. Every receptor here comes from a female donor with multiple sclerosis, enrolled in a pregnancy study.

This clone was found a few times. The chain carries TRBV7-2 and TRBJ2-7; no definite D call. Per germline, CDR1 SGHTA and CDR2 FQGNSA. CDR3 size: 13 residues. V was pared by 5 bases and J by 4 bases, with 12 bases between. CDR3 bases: TGTGCCAGCAGCCGTGGCCTTGCTTACGAGCAGTACTTC. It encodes CASSRGLAYEQYF.

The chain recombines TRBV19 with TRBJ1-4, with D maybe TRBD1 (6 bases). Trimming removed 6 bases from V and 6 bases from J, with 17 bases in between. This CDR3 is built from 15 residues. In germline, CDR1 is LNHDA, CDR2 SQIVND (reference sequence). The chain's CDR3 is CASSPPHRDYEKLFF. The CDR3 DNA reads TGTGCCAGTAGCCCGCCACACAGGGATTATGAAAAACTGTTTTTT.

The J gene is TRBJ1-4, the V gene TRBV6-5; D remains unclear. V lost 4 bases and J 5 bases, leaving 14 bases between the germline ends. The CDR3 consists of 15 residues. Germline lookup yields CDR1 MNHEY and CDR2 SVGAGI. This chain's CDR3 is CASSWSGGSNEKLFF. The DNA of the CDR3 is TGTGCCAGCAGTTGGTCGGGAGGCTCGAATGAAAAACTGTTTTTT.

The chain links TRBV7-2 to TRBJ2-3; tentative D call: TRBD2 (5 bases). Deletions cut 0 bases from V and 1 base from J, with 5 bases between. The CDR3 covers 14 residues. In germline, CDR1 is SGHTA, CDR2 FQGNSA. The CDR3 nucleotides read TGTGCCAGCAGCTTAGCTAGCGGCACAGATACGCAGTATTTT. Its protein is CASSLASGTDTQYF.

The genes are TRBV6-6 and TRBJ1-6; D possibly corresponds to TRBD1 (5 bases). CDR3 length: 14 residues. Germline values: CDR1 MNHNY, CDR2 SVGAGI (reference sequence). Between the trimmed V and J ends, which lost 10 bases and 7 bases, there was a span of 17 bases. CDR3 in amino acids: CATLSGGTNSPLHF. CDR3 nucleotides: TGTGCCACCCTGTCGGGGGGGACGAATTCACCCCTCCACTTT.

The chain's CDR3 is CASKGRTSTDTQYF. The CDR3 DNA reads as TGTGCCAGCAAAGGCAGGACTAGCACAGATACGCAGTATTTT. The rearrangement links TRBV2 to TRBJ2-3, with D possibly being TRBD2 (5 bases). V was shortened by 7 bases and J by 0 bases, with 11 bases between the two germline ends. The CDR3 is 14 residues long. The germline V gene has CDR1 SNHLY and CDR2 FYNNEI.

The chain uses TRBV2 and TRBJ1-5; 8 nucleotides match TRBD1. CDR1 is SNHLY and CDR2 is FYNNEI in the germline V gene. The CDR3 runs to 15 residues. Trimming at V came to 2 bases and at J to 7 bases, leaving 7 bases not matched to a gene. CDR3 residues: CASSERDRPGQPQHF. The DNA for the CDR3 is TGTGCCAGCAGTGAAAGGGACAGGCCAGGCCAGCCCCAGCATTTT. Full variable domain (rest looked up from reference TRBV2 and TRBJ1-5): EPEVTQTPSHQVTQMGQEVILRCVPISNHLYFYWYRQILGQKVEFLVSFYNNEISEKSEIFDDQFSVERPDGSNFTLKIRSTKLEDSAMYFCASSERDRPGQPQHFGDGTRLSIL.

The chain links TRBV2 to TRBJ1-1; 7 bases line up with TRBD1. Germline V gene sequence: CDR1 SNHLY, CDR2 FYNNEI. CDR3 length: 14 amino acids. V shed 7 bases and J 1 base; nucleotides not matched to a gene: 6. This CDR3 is CASNKDRANTEAFF. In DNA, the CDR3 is TGTGCCAGCAATAAAGACAGGGCGAACACTGAAGCTTTCTTT.

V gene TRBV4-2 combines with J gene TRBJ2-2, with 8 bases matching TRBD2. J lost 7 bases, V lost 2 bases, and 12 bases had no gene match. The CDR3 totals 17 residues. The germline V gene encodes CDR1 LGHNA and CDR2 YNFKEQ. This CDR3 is CASSQHLAGYTGGELFF. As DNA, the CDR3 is TGTGCCAGCAGCCAACATTTAGCGGGATATACAGGCGGGGAGCTGTTTTTT.